What follows are 21 T cell receptor beta chains derived from one specimen sequenced in a study of T cell responses to AZD1222 COVID-19 vaccine. Repertoires were generated with immunoSEQ multiplex PCR, while TCRdb's copy carries only in-frame clones and drops some. The sample has about 150,000 clones; about nine tenths are singletons. The starting material was peripheral blood, obtained on day 0 of AZD1222 vaccination. The receptors were sampled from an adult in good health.

This chain uses TRBV27 with TRBJ1-2, with D possibly being TRBD1 (5 bases). Looked up from germline, CDR1 is MNHEY and CDR2 is SMNVEV (reference sequence). The CDR3 totals 13 residues. The V end lost 6 bases, the J end lost 4 bases, and 12 bases lay between the germline ends. DNA of the CDR3: TGTGCCAGCAGCTGGCCCGGGGGCTATGGCTACACCTTC. Protein sequence: CASSWPGGYGYTF.

Remarks on this clone: The same CDR3 can be traced to other DNA sequences in this sample. V is TRBV6-5 and J is TRBJ1-2; TRBD1 matches at 8 bases. CDR1 and CDR2 (germline): MNHEY, SVGAGI. Unmatched junction bases numbered 3, after V lost 7 bases and J lost 2 bases. This CDR3 comprises 13 residues. The CDR3 DNA follows: TGTGCCAGCACCGGACAGGGCAACTATGGCTACACCTTC. As protein: CASTGQGNYGYTF.

This chain connects TRBV6-5 to TRBJ2-2; the match to TRBD1 covers 7 bases. Trimming cost V 7 bases and J 2 bases; bases outside gene matches: 4. The CDR3 length is 14 residues. Germline CDR1 is MNHEY and CDR2 is SVGAGI. This chain's CDR3 is CASKYRGNTGELFF. The CDR3 DNA reads TGTGCCAGCAAGTACAGGGGAAACACCGGGGAGCTGTTTTTT.

Turning to this clone: Other DNA sequences of this sample code for an identical CDR3. The gene calls are TRBV5-1 and TRBJ2-5; the D is unclear. The germline CDR1 and CDR2 sequences are SGHRS and YFSETQ. The CDR3 extends over 12 amino acids. V dropped 4 bases and J dropped 1 base, with 5 bases sitting between them. The CDR3 DNA follows: TGCGCCAGCAGCCCGTCCCAAGAGACCCAGTACTTC. This encodes CASSPSQETQYF.

The chain recombines TRBV29-1 with TRBJ1-1; possibly TRBD1 for D (6 bases). Trimming left V 4 bases short and J 0 bases short, with 15 bases between. The CDR3 has 15 residues. The germline V gene has CDR1 SQVTM and CDR2 ANQGSEA. The CDR3 region is CSVVWGLSLNTEAFF. CDR3 bases: TGCAGCGTTGTCTGGGGGCTATCTTTGAACACTGAAGCTTTCTTT.

V gene TRBV18 combines with J gene TRBJ1-3; no reliable D call. Germline V lookup: CDR1 KGHSH, CDR2 LQKENI. Trimming left V 4 bases short and J 4 bases short, with 8 bases between. This CDR3 region has 13 residues. The CDR3 region is CASSQGSGNTIYF. In nucleotides, the CDR3 is TGTGCCAGCTCACAGGGATCCGGAAACACCATATATTTT. The whole variable domain, filled in from reference TRBV18 and TRBJ1-3, reads NAGVMQNPRHLVRRRGQEARLRCSPMKGHSHVYWYRQLPEEGLKFMVYLQKENIIDESGMPKERFSAEFPKEGPSILRIQQVVRGDSAAYFCASSQGSGNTIYFGEGSWLTVV.

This clone was observed a handful of times. V and J are TRBV10-2 and TRBJ2-1; the match to TRBD2 covers 11 bases. The CDR3 is made up of 14 amino acids. The germline gives CDR1 WSHSY, CDR2 SAAADI. The V and J ends lost 10 bases and 7 bases, in that order; junction bases with no gene match: 9. CDR3: CATLLAGAGNEQFF. The CDR3 DNA reads TGCGCCACCCTACTAGCGGGAGCCGGTAATGAGCAGTTCTTC.

The gene calls are TRBV11-3 and TRBJ2-5; maybe TRBD1 (5 bases). The CDR3 is 13 residues long. CDR1 and CDR2 from the germline V gene are SGHNT and YENEEA. V lost 5 bases and J 4 bases, leaving 11 bases between the germline ends. CDR3 amino acids: CASSTGPGETQYF. CDR3 in DNA: TGTGCCAGCAGCACAGGCCCCGGAGAGACCCAGTACTTC.

The chain is built from TRBV3-1 (or the pseudogene TRBV3-2) and TRBJ2-7; 7 bases are a match to TRBD2. CDR1 and CDR2 from the germline V gene are LGHDT and YNNKEL (reference sequence). Trimming took 6 bases from V and 1 from J; bases not matched to a gene: 3. The CDR3 consists of 13 residues. The CDR3 sequence: CASRPSGSYEQYF. The CDR3 DNA reads as TGTGCCAGCAGGCCTAGCGGTTCCTACGAGCAGTACTTC.

The J gene is TRBJ1-2, the V gene TRBV19; 11 bases align to TRBD1. V lost 7 bases and J lost 7; bases outside the gene matches: 8. This CDR3 is 14 amino acids long. Germline V gives CDR1 LNHDA, CDR2 SQIVND (reference sequence). CDR3 loop: CASNPGQGAPGYTF. In DNA, the CDR3 is TGTGCCAGTAACCCTGGACAGGGGGCGCCTGGCTACACCTTC.

J is TRBJ2-7 and V is TRBV2; 10 positions agree with TRBD1. J lost 5 bases, V lost 6 bases, and 7 bases had no gene match. The CDR3 loop spans 14 amino acids. Per germline, CDR1 SNHLY and CDR2 FYNNEI. CDR3 nucleotide sequence: TGTGCCAGCAGGACCCGGACAGGGGGGAACGAGCAGTACTTC. Its translation: CASRTRTGGNEQYF.

The V and J genes are TRBV5-6 and TRBJ2-3, with D possibly TRBD1 on 5 matching bases. From germline, CDR1 is SGHDT and CDR2 YYEEEE. There are 16 residues in the CDR3. Trimming removed 4 bases at V and 0 bases at J, with 15 bases between. The CDR3 DNA sequence: TGTGCCAGCAGCCGACGAACAGGACACAGCACAGATACGCAGTATTTT. It yields the protein CASSRRTGHSTDTQYF. Full variable domain (outside the CDR3, taken from reference TRBV5-6 and TRBJ2-3): DAGVTQSPTHLIKTRGQQVTLRCSPKSGHDTVSWYQQALGQGPQFIFQYYEEEERQRGNFPDRFSGHQFPNYSSELNVNALLLGDSALYLCASSRRTGHSTDTQYFGPGTRLTVL.

The CDR3 nucleotides read TGTGCCTGGAGTGAGTGGGGAAATGAAAAACTGTTTTTT. It specifies CAWSEWGNEKLFF. The rearrangement joins TRBV30 to TRBJ1-4; D not certain. This CDR3 contains 13 residues. Trimming cost V 1 base and J 5 bases, with 8 bases left between them. From germline, CDR1 is GTSNPN and CDR2 SVGIG (reference sequence).

The chain joins TRBV5-1 to TRBJ2-5, with D tentatively TRBD2 (6 bases). The V gene's germline CDR1 is SGHRS and CDR2 YFSETQ. This CDR3 has 15 amino acids. V was shortened by 4 bases and J by 2 bases, with 15 bases between the two germline ends. The chain's CDR3 is CASSPIAGRQETQYF. CDR3 in DNA: TGCGCCAGCAGCCCAATCGCCGGGAGACAAGAGACCCAGTACTTC.

The CDR3 nucleotides are TGTGCCAGCAGCTTAGGCTCGTCCACAGATACGCAGTATTTT. Translating it yields CASSLGSSTDTQYF. This chain links TRBV7-2 with TRBJ2-3; D remains ambiguous. This CDR3 is 14 amino acids long. Trimming removed 1 base from V and 2 bases from J, with 7 bases in between. The germline V gene has CDR1 SGHTA and CDR2 FQGNSA.

V usage is TRBV2 and J usage is TRBJ1-3; no clear D gene. Germline lookup yields CDR1 SNHLY and CDR2 FYNNEI. The V end lost 4 bases, the J end lost 2 bases, and 6 bases lay between the germline ends. The CDR3 sequence is 13 residues long. CDR3 residues: CASSVGPGNTIYF. In nucleotides, the CDR3 is TGTGCCAGCAGTGTGGGTCCTGGAAACACCATATATTTT.

The J gene is TRBJ2-1, the V gene TRBV5-5; 9 positions agree with TRBD1. Trimming took 0 bases from V and 8 from J; bases not matched to a gene: 9. Per the germline V gene, CDR1 is SGHKS and CDR2 is YYEKEE (reference sequence). The CDR3 length is 16 residues. In nucleotides, the CDR3 is TGTGCCAGCAGCTTGGGGGACAGGGTGATCGGCTATGAGCAGTTCTTC. It translates to CASSLGDRVIGYEQFF.

The chain links TRBV6-5 to TRBJ2-7; 7 bases map to TRBD2. Germline lookup yields CDR1 MNHEY and CDR2 SVGAGI. The CDR3 has 14 amino acids. Trimming removed 11 bases from V and 6 bases from J; junction bases left unmatched: 16. CDR3: CALLLAGVGGEQYF. The CDR3 DNA reads TGTGCCTTACTACTGGCGGGAGTTGGGGGCGAGCAGTACTTC.

The V and J genes are TRBV6-5 and TRBJ1-5, with D maybe TRBD1 (5 bases). Germline CDR1 is MNHEY and CDR2 is SVGAGI. The V end lost 5 bases, the J end lost 7 bases, and 12 bases lay between the germline ends. This CDR3 is built from 13 residues. CDR3 sequence reads: CASSNRGDQPQHF. The DNA for the CDR3 is TGTGCCAGCAGTAACCGGGGGGACCAGCCCCAGCATTTT.

The rearrangement uses TRBV2 and TRBJ2-7, with 7 bases identical to TRBD1. The V gene end was trimmed by 7 bases and the J gene end by 2 bases; junction bases not matched to a gene: 8. The CDR3 is 14 amino acids. Germline V CDR1 and CDR2: SNHLY, FYNNEI. CDR3 protein: CASKADRDAYEQYF. CDR3 sequence (DNA): TGTGCCAGCAAAGCAGACAGGGACGCCTACGAGCAGTACTTC.

The CDR3 here is CASSLTTGGYGYTF. In nucleotides, the CDR3 is TGTGCCAGCTCTCTCACGACAGGGGGATATGGCTACACCTTC. The chain couples TRBV18 to TRBJ1-2, with 9 positions matching TRBD1. The V and J ends lost 6 bases and 5 bases, in that order; junction bases with no gene match: 7. The CDR3 runs to 14 residues. The germline V gene encodes CDR1 KGHSH and CDR2 LQKENI. The full variable domain, its missing parts supplied by reference TRBV18 and TRBJ1-2, is NAGVMQNPRHLVRRRGQEARLRCSPMKGHSHVYWYRQLPEEGLKFMVYLQKENIIDESGMPKERFSAEFPKEGPSILRIQQVVRGDSAAYFCASSLTTGGYGYTFGSGTRLTVV.